These 31 T cell receptor beta chains share one sample of origin, sequenced in a study of blood T cell repertoires in COVID-19. Produced via immunoSEQ multiplex PCR; TCRdb's table is partial and in-frame only. The data show hundreds of thousands of clones, roughly 88% seen once. Input material: peripheral blood. Receptors were obtained from a woman aged 40 to 50 who had recovered from COVID-19.

This sequence joins TRBV5-6 and TRBJ2-7, with TRBD1 as a possible D gene (6 bases). The V gene lost 5 bases and the J gene lost 1 base, with 13 bases spanning the gap. The CDR3 spans 14 residues. The germline V gene has CDR1 SGHDT and CDR2 YYEEEE. In nucleotides, the CDR3 is TGTGCCAGCAGAACATACGGACAGTCCTACGAGCAGTACTTC. Translation gives CASRTYGQSYEQYF. Using reference TRBV5-6 and TRBJ2-7 for the parts outside the CDR3, the full variable domain is DAGVTQSPTHLIKTRGQQVTLRCSPKSGHDTVSWYQQALGQGPQFIFQYYEEEERQRGNFPDRFSGHQFPNYSSELNVNALLLGDSALYLCASRTYGQSYEQYFGPGTRLTVT.

The V and J genes are TRBV6-1 and TRBJ1-6; possible D gene TRBD1, 5 bases. CDR3 size: 15 residues. V was cut by 6 bases and J by 12 bases, with 21 bases left in between. Germline CDR1 reads MNHNS; CDR2 reads SASEGT. CDR3 sequence: CASSSGHKSSGPLHF. CDR3 in DNA: TGTGCCAGCAGCTCCGGACACAAGAGCTCAGGACCCCTCCACTTT.

The rearrangement uses TRBV4-3 and TRBJ2-1; 10 nucleotides agree with TRBD2. This CDR3 spans 17 amino acids. Trimming removed 1 base from V and 6 bases from J; junction bases left unmatched: 9. Germline V CDR1 and CDR2: LGHNA, YSLEER. CDR3 loop: CASSQVPLAGDRNEQFF. The CDR3 DNA is TGCGCCAGCAGCCAAGTCCCCCTAGCGGGGGACCGCAATGAGCAGTTCTTC.

The chain links TRBV6-2 or TRBV6-3 to TRBJ2-1, with TRBD2 identical over 10 bases. V trimming: 6 bases; J trimming: 10 bases; junction bases outside the gene matches: 9. Germline loops: CDR1 MNHEY, CDR2 SVGEGT. CDR3 length: 14 amino acids. The CDR3 loop reads CASSRGLAVEEQFF. CDR3 nucleotide sequence: TGTGCCAGCAGCCGTGGACTAGCGGTAGAAGAGCAGTTCTTC.

This clone occurred a few times. The V gene is TRBV7-6, the J gene TRBJ2-7, with a weak D call TRBD2 (5 bases). V lost 1 base and J 4 bases, leaving 8 bases between the germline ends. Germline-derived CDR1 and CDR2 are SGHVS and FNYEAQ. This CDR3 contains 13 residues. The DNA of the CDR3 is TGTGCCAGCAGCTTAGGGACTGGATACGAGCAGTACTTC. The encoded protein is CASSLGTGYEQYF.

The V and J genes are TRBV4-2 and TRBJ1-3, with D possibly TRBD1 on 5 matching bases. Trimming removed 0 bases at V and 0 bases at J, with 9 bases between. This CDR3 region has 16 residues. The germline V gene has CDR1 LGHNA and CDR2 YNFKEQ. The CDR3 sequence is CASSQDPRDSGNTIYF. The CDR3 nucleotides are TGTGCCAGCAGCCAAGATCCCAGGGACTCTGGAAACACCATATATTTT.

This clone has a single count. The J gene is TRBJ2-4, the V gene TRBV28; D perhaps matches TRBD2 (7 bases). CDR1 is MDHEN and CDR2 is SYDVKM in the germline V gene. V shed 0 bases and J shed 2 bases, with 8 bases lying between them. The CDR3 contains 15 residues. CDR3 sequence: CASSLWGGPKNIQYF. CDR3 coding DNA: TGTGCCAGCAGTTTATGGGGGGGGCCCAAAAACATTCAGTACTTC. The variable domain in full, completed from reference TRBV28 and TRBJ2-4, reads DVKVTQSSRYLVKRTGEKVFLECVQDMDHENMFWYRQDPGLGLRLIYFSYDVKMKEKGDIPEGYSVSREKKERFSLILESASTNQTSMYLCASSLWGGPKNIQYFGAGTRLSVL.

The V and J genes are TRBV5-1 and TRBJ2-7; 8 bases match TRBD2. Trimming removed 4 bases from V and 2 bases from J; junction bases left unmatched: 5. Per germline, CDR1 SGHRS and CDR2 YFSETQ. This CDR3 is 14 amino acids long. The CDR3 loop is CASSPRLAPYEQYF. The CDR3 nucleotides read TGCGCCAGCAGCCCCCGACTAGCGCCCTACGAGCAGTACTTC.

The J gene is TRBJ2-5, the V gene TRBV7-2, with 10 nucleotides matching TRBD2. Trimming removed 3 bases from V and 5 bases from J; junction bases left unmatched: 3. Germline CDR1 and CDR2: SGHTA and FQGNSA. The CDR3 is 14 amino acids. The CDR3 nucleotides are TGTGCCAGCAGCTTGGGACTAGCGAGGGAGACCCAGTACTTC. This translates into CASSLGLARETQYF.

This chain links TRBV5-4 with TRBJ2-1, with no clear D. The CDR3 runs to 14 residues. V lost 4 bases and J lost 0, with 8 bases in between. Germline loops: CDR1 SGHNT, CDR2 YYREEE (reference sequence). The CDR3 DNA reads as TGTGCCAGCAGCCTCCCGGGCTCCTACAATGAGCAGTTCTTC. Protein: CASSLPGSYNEQFF. The full variable domain, completed using reference TRBV5-4 and TRBJ2-1, is ETGVTQSPTHLIKTRGQQVTLRCSSQSGHNTVSWYQQALGQGPQFIFQYYREEENGRGNFPPRFSGLQFPNYSSELNVNALELDDSALYLCASSLPGSYNEQFFGPGTRLTVL.

The V and J genes are TRBV11-3 and TRBJ2-3; 8 bases are shared with TRBD1. This CDR3 is built from 16 residues. CDR1 is SGHNT and CDR2 is YENEEA in the germline V gene. Trimming cost V 5 bases and J 2 bases; bases outside gene matches: 9. Written as DNA, the CDR3 is TGTGCCAGCAGCGGACGGACAGGGCGAAACACAGATACGCAGTATTTT. It is translated as CASSGRTGRNTDTQYF.

The J gene is TRBJ2-5, the V gene TRBV7-3; 8 bases are shared with TRBD2. This CDR3 contains 15 residues. Germline loops: CDR1 SGHTA, CDR2 FQGTGA. Trimming at V came to 3 bases and at J to 1 base, leaving 4 bases not matched to a gene. The chain's CDR3 is CASSFGGESQETQYF. In nucleotides, the CDR3 is TGTGCCAGCAGCTTCGGGGGGGAGAGCCAAGAGACCCAGTACTTC.

The J gene is TRBJ1-4, the V gene TRBV5-6; no definite D call. CDR1 and CDR2 (germline): SGHDT, YYEEEE. The germline V and J ends were trimmed by 0 bases and 3 bases, with 6 bases remaining between them. The CDR3 sequence is 14 residues long. DNA of the CDR3: TGTGCCAGCAGCTTGGAAGAGGCTAATGAAAAACTGTTTTTT. It specifies CASSLEEANEKLFF.

A few counts support this clone. The rearrangement links TRBV18 to TRBJ1-4; 11 nucleotides align to TRBD1. J lost 7 bases, V lost 2 bases, and 0 bases had no gene match. This CDR3 region has 14 residues. The germline V gene has CDR1 KGHSH and CDR2 LQKENI. This CDR3 is CASSPGTGGEKLFF. Here the CDR3 DNA reads TGTGCCAGCTCACCAGGGACAGGGGGTGAAAAACTGTTTTTT.

The chain combines TRBV5-6 with TRBJ2-3; 13 bases are shared with TRBD2. The trim removed 3 bases at V and 5 bases at J, leaving 15 bases unmatched. Germline V gene sequence: CDR1 SGHDT, CDR2 YYEEEE. The CDR3 totals 19 residues. The CDR3 sequence: CASSYTTSGGWLAVDTQYF. The CDR3 region has the DNA TGTGCCAGCAGCTATACGACTAGCGGGGGGTGGCTTGCGGTAGATACGCAGTATTTT.

The V call is TRBV24-1, the J call TRBJ1-1; a weak D match, TRBD1 (6 bases). V lost 9 bases and J lost 4, with 14 bases in between. The CDR3 loop spans 13 amino acids. The germline V gene has CDR1 KGHDR and CDR2 SFDVKD. The DNA for the CDR3 is TGTGCCACCCACACAGGGTATAGCACTGAAGCTTTCTTT. This translates into CATHTGYSTEAFF.

The chain employs TRBV4-1 and TRBJ2-7; 7 bases map to TRBD1. This CDR3 contains 18 residues. The germline V gene has CDR1 MGHRA and CDR2 YSYEKL. V dropped 3 bases and J dropped 3; count of bases not matched to a gene: 17. The DNA of the CDR3 is TGCGCCAGCAGCCATTCCGCCCTGGGACAGCCCGTTTTCTACGAGCAGTACTTC. Translating it yields CASSHSALGQPVFYEQYF.

This clone was detected a few times. The chain combines TRBV18 with TRBJ1-4; 7 bases agree with TRBD1. CDR1 is KGHSH, CDR2 LQKENI, per germline. Losses at the gene ends were 6 bases for V and 4 bases for J; bases not matched to a gene: 11. The length of the CDR3 is 16 residues. This CDR3 reads CASSSKQGTHNEKLFF. In DNA form, the CDR3 reads TGTGCCAGCTCGTCTAAACAGGGGACTCATAATGAAAAACTGTTTTTT.

The CDR3 loop reads CASSFLTGTGDNEQFF. The CDR3 DNA reads as TGTGCCAGCAGTTTTCTCACCGGGACAGGGGACAATGAGCAGTTCTTC. V usage is TRBV27 and J usage is TRBJ2-1; 10 nucleotides line up with TRBD1. V was pared by 3 bases and J by 5 bases, with 7 bases of the junction left unmatched. The CDR3 loop spans 16 amino acids. In germline, CDR1 is MNHEY, CDR2 SMNVEV (reference sequence).

The gene calls are TRBV7-2 and TRBJ1-2; D gene uncertain. Trimming removed 5 bases from V and 1 base from J, with 11 bases in between. Per the germline V gene, CDR1 is SGHTA and CDR2 is FQGNSA. The CDR3 length is 14 residues. The CDR3 DNA reads TGTGCCAGCAGCCCCGCCCCCGGTAACTATGGCTACACCTTC. Translated: CASSPAPGNYGYTF.

V and J are TRBV4-1 and TRBJ2-7, with 8 bases matching TRBD2. CDR3 size: 14 residues. After removal of 6 bases from V and 6 bases from J, the junction contained 10 bases not matched to a gene. Germline V gene lookup returns CDR1 MGHRA and CDR2 YSYEKL. The CDR3 sequence is CASRSREGLGEQYF. The DNA of the CDR3 is TGCGCCAGCAGGTCACGGGAGGGCCTGGGCGAGCAGTACTTC.

The chain joins TRBV7-3 to TRBJ1-3; 7 nucleotides agree with TRBD1. Germline CDR1 SGHTA, CDR2 FQGTGA. The CDR3 is 12 amino acids. The V and J ends lost 4 bases and 7 bases, in that order; junction bases with no gene match: 1. The CDR3 here is CASSSGQNTIYF. In nucleotides, the CDR3 is TGTGCCAGCAGCTCGGGACAGAACACCATATATTTT.

The chain carries TRBV2 and TRBJ2-7, with 8 bases identical to TRBD1. Germline CDR1 and CDR2: SNHLY and FYNNEI. V shed 2 bases and J 6 bases; nucleotides not matched to a gene: 6. The CDR3 is 14 amino acids. CDR3: CASSEMGQVREQYF. DNA of the CDR3: TGTGCCAGCAGTGAAATGGGACAGGTACGCGAGCAGTACTTC.

The chain recombines TRBV19 with TRBJ2-7, with D perhaps matching TRBD1 (6 bases). Germline V gene sequence: CDR1 LNHDA, CDR2 SQIVND (reference sequence). The CDR3 sequence is 13 residues long. The V and J ends lost 2 bases and 6 bases respectively, with 11 bases between them. In DNA form, the CDR3 reads TGTGCCAGTAGTATAAGGGACAACCCCGAGCAGTACTTC. This encodes CASSIRDNPEQYF.

The V and J genes are TRBV4-2 and TRBJ2-7; 7 positions match TRBD1. There are 15 residues in the CDR3. Germline-derived CDR1 and CDR2 are LGHNA and YNFKEQ. V was clipped by 5 bases and J by 2 bases; unmatched bases: 9. CDR3 region: CASSLETGKTYEQYF. The CDR3 DNA reads as TGTGCCAGCAGCTTGGAGACAGGGAAAACCTACGAGCAGTACTTC.

Written as DNA, the CDR3 is TGCGCCAGCAGCTTGGTCTCGGGATCCGGGGAGCTGTTTTTT. Translation: CASSLVSGSGELFF. This chain uses TRBV5-1 with TRBJ2-2; D is possibly TRBD2 (5 bases). This CDR3 is 14 amino acids long. Germline values: CDR1 SGHRS, CDR2 YFSETQ. V lost 0 bases and J 6 bases, leaving 9 bases between the germline ends.

The chain couples TRBV19 to TRBJ2-3; 8 nucleotides line up with TRBD2. This CDR3 region has 16 residues. With V trimmed by 0 bases and J by 9 bases, 11 bases remained unmatched. The germline gives CDR1 LNHDA, CDR2 SQIVND (reference sequence). CDR3 nucleotide sequence: TGTGCCAGTAGTATAGATTCCGGGACTAGAAGCGGGACGCAGTATTTT. It yields the protein CASSIDSGTRSGTQYF.

The genes are TRBV19 and TRBJ2-1, with 11 positions matching TRBD2. The CDR3 runs 17 residues. With 4 bases clipped from V and 0 bases from J, the junction kept 5 bases outside the gene matches. Germline CDR1 and CDR2: LNHDA and SQIVND (reference sequence). The CDR3 sequence is CASSTDGTSGSYNEQFF. The CDR3 DNA is TGTGCCAGTAGTACCGACGGGACTAGCGGCTCCTACAATGAGCAGTTCTTC.

The chain recombines TRBV11-3 with TRBJ2-7; TRBD2 agrees at 10 bases. The CDR3 has 13 amino acids. Looked up from germline, CDR1 is SGHNT and CDR2 is YENEEA. The trim removed 8 bases at V and 6 bases at J, leaving 7 bases unmatched. The CDR3: CASVGLAGVEQYF. As DNA, the CDR3 is TGTGCCAGCGTGGGGCTAGCGGGAGTCGAGCAGTACTTC.

The genes are TRBV2 and TRBJ1-2, with TRBD1 matching over 7 bases. Per the germline V gene, CDR1 is SNHLY and CDR2 is FYNNEI. The junction had 6 bases not matched to a gene; V was cut back by 4 bases and J by 7 bases. The length of the CDR3 is 13 residues. CDR3 in DNA: TGTGCCAGCAGTGCCCGGGACAGCATTGGCTACACCTTC. Translated, it gives CASSARDSIGYTF.

The gene calls are TRBV7-9 and TRBJ2-3, with a possible D match to TRBD1 (5 bases). The CDR3 totals 13 residues. The V end was cut by 3 bases, the J end by 4 bases, with 8 bases between. Per the germline V gene, CDR1 is SEHNR and CDR2 is FQNEAQ (reference sequence). The CDR3 DNA is TGTGCCAGCAGCTTGTCAGGGCCAGATACGCAGTATTTT. Protein product: CASSLSGPDTQYF.